Shown below are 8 T cell receptor beta chains from a single sample sequenced in a study of control samples from healthy donors and cancer patients. Sequencing used immunoSEQ multiplex PCR; TCRdb keeps in-frame clones, though not all of them. The data contain some 210,000 clones, around 93% of them singletons. Specimen: blood. These receptor sequences come from a man in his thirties or forties in good health.

The CDR3 here is CASSSTASTDTQYF. CDR3 in DNA: TGCGCCAGCAGCTCGACAGCTAGCACAGATACGCAGTATTTT. This chain links TRBV5-1 with TRBJ2-3; TRBD1 is a possible D gene (5 bases). Germline CDR1 and CDR2: SGHRS and YFSETQ. The CDR3 length is 14 residues. Trimming removed 3 bases at V and 0 bases at J, with 8 bases between.

The chain is built from TRBV5-1 and TRBJ2-7, with 8 bases identical to TRBD1. Germline values: CDR1 SGHRS, CDR2 YFSETQ. Trimming cost V 2 bases and J 2 bases; bases outside gene matches: 9. The CDR3 spans 16 residues. The CDR3 here is CASSFLSGQATYEQYF. CDR3 nucleotide sequence: TGCGCCAGCAGCTTTCTGTCGGGACAGGCTACCTACGAGCAGTACTTC.

This rearrangement joins TRBV6-6 to TRBJ2-1, with 10 bases matching TRBD2. Losses at the gene ends were 5 bases for V and 5 bases for J; bases not matched to a gene: 12. CDR3 size: 17 residues. Germline CDR1 is MNHNY and CDR2 is SVGAGI (reference sequence). Here the CDR3 reads CASSRRTSGVGDNEQFF. CDR3 DNA: TGTGCCAGCAGTCGCCGGACTAGCGGTGTGGGTGACAATGAGCAGTTCTTC.

The chain links TRBV19 to TRBJ2-3; TRBD1 aligns across 12 bases. The CDR3 extends over 16 amino acids. The J segment lost 2 bases and the V segment lost 3 bases, leaving 3 bases of the junction unmatched. The germline gives CDR1 LNHDA, CDR2 SQIVND (reference sequence). CDR3 loop: CASSMEGQGATDTQYF. In DNA, the CDR3 is TGTGCCAGTAGTATGGAGGGACAGGGGGCCACAGATACGCAGTATTTT.

The chain carries TRBV30 and TRBJ2-3; 8 bases are a match to TRBD2. V lost 1 base, J lost 0 bases, and 3 bases stayed unmatched. The CDR3 contains 15 residues. Germline CDR1 reads GTSNPN; CDR2 reads SVGIG (reference sequence). CDR3 region: CAWSAGLASTDTQYF. The CDR3, as DNA: TGTGCCTGGAGTGCTGGACTAGCTAGCACAGATACGCAGTATTTT.

This chain links TRBV11-3 with TRBJ2-3; no definite D call. The V end lost 2 bases, the J end lost 5 bases, and 8 bases lay between the germline ends. The germline CDR1 and CDR2 sequences are SGHNT and YENEEA. The CDR3 runs to 13 residues. CDR3 amino acids: CASSLNFRDTQYF. The CDR3 nucleotides read TGTGCCAGCAGCTTAAATTTCCGAGATACGCAGTATTTT.

The V call is TRBV7-9, the J call TRBJ1-2; D remains ambiguous. CDR1 is SEHNR, CDR2 FQNEAQ, per germline (reference sequence). The CDR3 totals 12 residues. V was pared by 8 bases and J by 4 bases, with 11 bases between. The CDR3 sequence: CASPPTGYGYTF. The CDR3 DNA reads TGTGCCAGCCCACCAACGGGCTATGGCTACACCTTC.

The genes are TRBV7-9 and TRBJ1-1; no clear D gene. The germline V gene has CDR1 SEHNR and CDR2 FQNEAQ (reference sequence). V was cut by 7 bases and J by 3 bases, with 18 bases left in between. The CDR3 is made up of 15 amino acids. The CDR3 region is CASTLREGAHTEAFF. CDR3 nucleotide sequence: TGTGCCAGCACCCTCCGAGAGGGAGCCCACACTGAAGCTTTCTTT.